A selection of T cell receptor beta chains follows, all from one sample in a study of blood T cell repertoires in COVID-19. The method was immunoSEQ multiplex PCR; TCRdb's version includes in-frame clones alone and lacks a portion of them. This table has around 220,000 clones, around 75% appearing once. The sequencing sample was made of peripheral blood. The receptor source for this set is a human donor in a cohort sampled during active COVID-19. Both conserved end residues are part of each CDR3. The D gene is left open where the match is weak. Some rows mark clone size as missing; the rest say once, few, many or name a class of expanded clone.

v_call,d_call,j_call,clone_size,cdr3_length,cdr3_aa,cdr3_nt
TRBV7-9,TRBD1,TRBJ2-1,.,15,CASSFRDRGSGEQFF,TGTGCCAGCAGCTTCCGGGACAGGGGTTCGGGTGAGCAGTTCTTC
TRBV5-4,TRBD1,TRBJ1-2,.,15,CASSLIGRGNYGYTF,TGTGCCAGCAGCTTGATAGGCAGGGGGAACTATGGCTACACCTTC
TRBV7-2,TRBD2,TRBJ2-7,.,15,CASSLTTSGSYEQYF,TGTGCCAGCAGCTTAACGACTAGCGGGAGCTACGAGCAGTACTTC
TRBV9,.,TRBJ1-1,.,14,CASSVGTANTEAFF,TGTGCCAGCAGCGTAGGGACAGCGAACACTGAAGCTTTCTTT
TRBV7-9,.,TRBJ1-5,.,17,CASSLTSGVYSNQPQHF,TGTGCCAGCAGCTTAACGTCGGGGGTCTATAGCAATCAGCCCCAGCATTTT
TRBV29-1,.,TRBJ1-1,.,14,CSVAGGRGGAEAFF,TGCAGCGTTGCCGGGGGTCGGGGAGGGGCTGAAGCTTTCTTT
TRBV28,TRBD1,TRBJ2-1,.,13,CATTGTAYNEQFF,TGTGCCACTACCGGGACAGCTTACAATGAGCAGTTCTTC
TRBV6-5,TRBD2,TRBJ2-5,once,14,CASRVAGGIKTQYF,TGTGCCAGCAGGGTAGCGGGAGGGATAAAGACCCAGTACTTC
TRBV7-6,.,TRBJ2-2,.,14,CASSPGDQTGELFF,TGTGCCAGCAGCCCGGGGGACCAAACCGGGGAGCTGTTTTTT
TRBV5-4,TRBD1,TRBJ2-7,.,14,CANSLGSGGDEQYF,TGTGCCAACAGCTTGGGGTCAGGGGGCGACGAGCAGTACTTC
TRBV29-1,TRBD1,TRBJ1-3,.,16,CSVEPGQSGSGNTIYF,TGCAGCGTTGAACCGGGACAGAGCGGCTCTGGAAACACCATATATTTT
TRBV29-1,.,TRBJ2-7,.,12,CSVVSGAYEQYF,TGCAGCGTTGTTTCTGGAGCCTACGAGCAGTACTTC
TRBV9,.,TRBJ1-4,once,14,CASTRAIGNEKLFF,TGTGCCAGCACCAGGGCAATTGGTAATGAAAAACTGTTTTTT
TRBV7-6,TRBD1,TRBJ2-7,few,15,CASSARRDRGYEQYF,TGTGCCAGCAGCGCCCGGAGGGACAGGGGCTACGAGCAGTACTTC
TRBV19,.,TRBJ1-5,.,14,CASSIDGGNQPQHF,TGTGCCAGTAGTATAGATGGAGGCAATCAGCCCCAGCATTTT
TRBV28,.,TRBJ1-2,.,15,CASSLSHQGSGGYTF,TGTGCCAGCAGTTTGTCTCACCAGGGTTCGGGCGGCTACACCTTC
TRBV27,.,TRBJ1-2,.,13,CASSRGTSYGYTF,TGTGCCAGCAGTAGGGGGACGTCATATGGCTACACCTTC
TRBV27,TRBD1,TRBJ2-1,.,14,CASTNRGSYNEQFF,TGTGCCAGCACCAACAGGGGCTCCTACAATGAGCAGTTCTTC
TRBV2,.,TRBJ1-1,.,16,CASSYDSGTLDTEAFF,TGTGCCAGCAGCTACGATTCCGGGACACTAGACACTGAAGCTTTCTTT
TRBV27,TRBD1,TRBJ1-1,.,14,CASSLTGVPTEAFF,TGTGCCAGCAGTCTAACAGGGGTTCCCACTGAAGCTTTCTTT
TRBV28,TRBD1,TRBJ2-4,.,15,CASSSPGTGENIQYF,TGTGCCAGCAGTTCCCCCGGGACAGGGGAAAACATTCAGTACTTC
TRBV7-6,TRBD2,TRBJ2-3,once,18,CASSLRLAGGLSPDTQYF,TGTGCCAGCAGCTTAAGGCTAGCGGGAGGGTTAAGCCCAGATACGCAGTATTTT
TRBV2,.,TRBJ2-7,.,14,CASGDYGQSYEQYF,TGTGCCAGCGGGGATTACGGACAGTCCTACGAGCAGTACTTC
TRBV3-1/TRBV3-2,.,TRBJ2-7,.,14,CASSQPTRAGEQYF,TGTGCCAGCAGCCAACCGACGAGGGCCGGCGAGCAGTACTTC
TRBV5-8,.,TRBJ2-6,.,15,CASSDRLPPPNVLTF,TGTGCCAGTTCCGACAGGCTTCCTCCTCCCAACGTCCTGACTTTC
TRBV6-6,TRBD1,TRBJ2-7,.,13,CASTGTGNYEQYF,TGTGCCAGTACCGGGACAGGGAACTACGAGCAGTACTTC
TRBV15,TRBD2,TRBJ2-1,.,13,CATSTSGTNEQFF,TGTGCCACCAGCACCAGCGGGACTAATGAGCAGTTCTTC
TRBV6-5,.,TRBJ2-3,.,14,CASSFAALTDTQYF,TGTGCCAGCAGTTTTGCGGCCCTCACAGATACGCAGTATTTT
TRBV5-1,TRBD1,TRBJ1-6,.,14,CASSLGTGFSPLHF,TGCGCCAGCAGCTTGGGGACAGGTTTTTCACCCCTCCACTTT
TRBV5-1,TRBD2,TRBJ2-3,.,15,CASSIAGVGTDTQYF,TGCGCCAGCAGCATAGCGGGAGTGGGCACAGATACGCAGTATTTT